This T cell receptor beta chain was profiled in a study of breast tumors, draining lymph nodes, adjacent tissues. Germline V gene lookup returns CDR1 LGHNA and CDR2 YSLEER. 22 amino acids form the CDR3, both terminal residues included. TCRdb redid the calling of the multiplex PCR reads with MiXCR, one entry per CDR3 protein. The sample comprises about 35,000 distinct CDR3 sequences, approximately 37% of which are singletons, and approximately 11% rests with the top ten. Study-wide results and limits: Luminal-like breast cancer showed significantly greater tumor-nontumor repertoire similarity than basal-like breast cancer did.

Regarding this clonotype: As yet, its antigen is unknown. It is unclear where the CDR3 begins or ends on the DNA, so no DNA is shown, and the CDR3 is as TCRdb lists it.

The rearrangement uses TRBV4-3 and TRBJ1-5; TRBD1 is the table's D call, not checked against the DNA. This clonotype was sampled from a female donor with breast cancer. Some clones in this sample may be carry-over from other donors' samples. The specimen sequenced was breast tumor tissue. CDR3 loop: CASSQGYFSYEQYFGPGQPQHF.